These 7 T cell receptor beta chains share one sample of origin, sequenced in a study of T cell changes during pregnancy in multiple sclerosis. Clones were read by immunoSEQ multiplex PCR, and TCRdb kept only the in-frame ones, dropping some. The sample has under 70,000 clones, about nine tenths seen once; the top ten hold about 2%. The specimen was peripheral blood, collected in the third trimester of pregnancy. The receptors originated from a female donor in good health, enrolled as a control in a pregnancy study.

V and J are TRBV5-1 and TRBJ2-3, with TRBD2 matching over 10 bases. Trimming at V came to 0 bases and at J to 6 bases, leaving 10 bases not matched to a gene. This CDR3 has 17 amino acids. The germline V gene has CDR1 SGHRS and CDR2 YFSETQ. For the CDR3, the DNA is TGCGCCAGCAGCTTGGGACCCATAGCGGGAGGTTCCGATACGCAGTATTTT. Protein product: CASSLGPIAGGSDTQYF. Supplemented by reference TRBV5-1 and TRBJ2-3, the full variable domain reads KAGVTQTPRYLIKTRGQQVTLSCSPISGHRSVSWYQQTPGQGLQFLFEYFSETQRNKGNFPGRFSGRQFSNSRSEMNVSTLELGDSALYLCASSLGPIAGGSDTQYFGPGTRLTVL.

This chain uses TRBV20-1 with TRBJ1-1, with TRBD1 as a possible D gene (5 bases). Trimming stripped 3 bases from V and 8 bases from J, with 10 bases between. Germline assignment: CDR1 DFQATT and CDR2 SNEGSKA (reference sequence). CDR3 length equals 11 residues. The CDR3 region is CSASLGGEAFF. CDR3 DNA sequence: TGCAGTGCTAGCCTCGGGGGGGAAGCTTTCTTT.

The chain recombines TRBV5-4 with TRBJ1-4; 9 bases are a match to TRBD1. The CDR3 covers 16 residues. Trimming cost V 4 bases and J 1 base; bases outside gene matches: 5. CDR1 and CDR2 (germline): SGHNT, YYREEE (reference sequence). The CDR3 loop reads CASSPGTGRTNEKLFF. Here the CDR3 DNA reads TGTGCCAGCAGCCCCGGGACAGGGAGAACTAATGAAAAACTGTTTTTT.

This chain joins TRBV18 and TRBJ2-4; no clear D. CDR3 length equals 15 residues. Between the trimmed V and J ends, which lost 0 bases and 0 bases, there was a span of 6 bases. The germline V gene encodes CDR1 KGHSH and CDR2 LQKENI. The CDR3 loop reads CASSPPSGAKNIQYF. The CDR3 bases are TGTGCCAGCTCACCACCGTCGGGAGCCAAAAACATTCAGTACTTC. The full variable domain, rest sourced from reference TRBV18 and TRBJ2-4, is NAGVMQNPRHLVRRRGQEARLRCSPMKGHSHVYWYRQLPEEGLKFMVYLQKENIIDESGMPKERFSAEFPKEGPSILRIQQVVRGDSAAYFCASSPPSGAKNIQYFGAGTRLSVL.

The chain is built from TRBV7-9 and TRBJ2-5, with a weak D call TRBD2 (7 bases). V shed 1 base and J shed 4 bases, with 22 bases lying between them. This CDR3 has 18 amino acids. Germline CDR1 SEHNR, CDR2 FQNEAQ (reference sequence). The CDR3 DNA is TGTGCCAGCAGCTTAGGGGGGGCGTGGAGCGGGACGGGAGAGACCCAGTACTTC. As protein: CASSLGGAWSGTGETQYF.

V gene TRBV28 combines with J gene TRBJ1-5, with 7 bases lining up with TRBD1. The germline CDR1 and CDR2 sequences are MDHEN and SYDVKM. V dropped 5 bases and J dropped 16; count of bases not matched to a gene: 11. The CDR3 sequence is 12 residues long. The CDR3 DNA reads as TGTGCCAGCAGTCCCCGGGACAGATCGGGCCATTTT. Residues: CASSPRDRSGHF.

This chain links TRBV5-1 with TRBJ2-2, with D unresolved. Trimming took off 0 bases at V and 0 bases at J, with 6 bases between the two ends. This CDR3 has 15 residues. CDR1 and CDR2 (germline): SGHRS, YFSETQ. The chain's CDR3 is CASSLGTPNTGELFF. CDR3 bases: TGCGCCAGCAGCTTGGGAACTCCGAACACCGGGGAGCTGTTTTTT.